A single T cell receptor beta chain is shown here with its context. Its antigen is not identified. The sample originates from a study of response to subunit inactivated influenza vaccine. Findings and limits, study-wide: Authors proposed each seasonal influenza vaccination draws in few new T cells.

TCRdb itself ran the RT-PCR reads through MiXCR, one entry per CDR3 protein. The sample holds about 830,000 distinct CDR3 sequences, less than 20% seen once. This TCR derives from a man between 45 and 60 years old who received an inactivated influenza vaccine. Source: PBMCs from blood, taken more than 4 days after vaccination.

The CDR3 spells CSATRGTDTQYF. CDR3 bases: TGCAGTGCTACTAGGGGCACAGATACGCAGTATTTT. The V and J genes are TRBV20-1 and TRBJ2-3; no definite D call. The V gene's germline CDR1 is DFQATT and CDR2 SNEGSKA (reference sequence). V lost 4 bases and J 1 base, leaving 6 bases between the germline ends. This CDR3 region has 12 residues.